This TCR beta chain was profiled in a study of T-cell reconstitution after alpha-beta-depleted transplantation in children. This CDR3 is 16 amino acids long. Germline V gene data show CDR1 as SGHTA and CDR2 as FQGNSA. V was cut by 6 bases and J by 6 bases, with 20 bases left in between. This clonotype was picked up a small number of times. TCRbeta library construction was performed incorporating unique molecular identifiers. Each CDR3 protein gets one entry after TCRdb re-called the PCR reads with MiXCR. The sample records some 200,000 distinct CDR3 sequences, around 8.4% being singletons. The rearrangement uses TRBV7-2 and TRBJ2-2; perhaps TRBD1 as D (6 bases). This specimen was PBMCs, mostly from graft donor cells, taken 360 days after TCRalphabeta/CD19-depleted stem cell transplant. The sequence came from a male patient between 2 and 10 years old who had a stem cell transplant for acute myeloid leukemia, so the T cells may come from the graft donor. The CDR3 nucleotides read TGTGCCAGCAGACAACCTAGTGAGGGGGAACCCGGGGAGCTGTTTTTT. Its translation: CASRQPSEGEPGELFF.